This T cell receptor (beta chain) was recovered during a study of T cells after posttransplantation cyclophosphamide. General study points: After PTCy, TRB diversity resembled that of CNI/methotrexate controls. Tissue-infiltrating T cells from skin or gut overlapped little with blood T cells.

Some clones are missing from TCRdb's copy, which holds only in-frame ones; the method was immunoSEQ multiplex PCR. The sample holds about 36,000 clones, around 80% seen once. Germline CDR1 SGHNT, CDR2 YENEEA. The CDR3 is 15 residues long. V was pared by 2 bases and J by 3 bases, with 10 bases between. A remark on this clone: Its cognate antigen is unknown.

A marrow graft followed busulfan-fludarabine conditioning, with cyclophosphamide on days +3 and +4. The source was CD4+ T cells sorted from blood, collected approximately 2,000 days after a stem cell transplant with posttransplant cyclophosphamide. The clonotype comes from a female patient aged 35 to 55 who received an allogeneic stem cell transplant from a related donor, was CMV-positive, and had no GVHD. The graft donor may have contributed some T cells. The chain couples TRBV11-3 to TRBJ1-4; D is ambiguous. The CDR3 region has the DNA TGTGCCAGCAGCTTATCCGTGTCGGCTAATGAAAAACTGTTTTTT. Translated: CASSLSVSANEKLFF.